This note documents a single TCR beta chain sequence. Its antigen is still unknown. Sequence at one end of the junction differs from germline and may be a read error. The method was immunoSEQ multiplex PCR; TCRdb's version includes in-frame clones alone and lacks a portion of them. The sample contains approximately 11,000 clones, about 80% of which appear only once. The source of the sample is a study of T cells in localized non-small cell lung cancer. General study findings and limits: Among the top 100 tumor clones, a median about 59 appeared in adjacent lung. The study sequenced only one region of the tumor. As a result, intratumor heterogeneity could not be excluded and remains possible. Uninvolved adjacent lung showed higher T cell clonality than tumor.

Looked up from germline, CDR1 is MNHNS and CDR2 is SASEGT. CDR3 length equals 13 residues. This clonotype was obtained from a male donor aged 60 or over with stage I lung adenocarcinoma. The specimen was peripheral blood, collected before any cancer treatment. The J gene is TRBJ1-5, the V gene TRBV6-1; D is undetermined. CDR3 DNA sequence: TGTGCCAGCAGTGAGTCGGCGCGAGAGTCGGTGGCTTTT. It is translated as CASSESARESVAF.